This T cell receptor (beta chain) was obtained from a study of shared clonotypes between healthy human individuals. Study-wide points: Clonotypes shared by all four sorted-subset donors had higher generation probabilities than non-shared clonotypes. An anticipated effect of sequencing depth on clonotype sharing among donors was recognized. For sorted subsets, rarefaction showed incomplete sequencing despite large depth.

TCRdb's table, derived via immunoSEQ multiplex PCR, lists solely in-frame clones and lacks some. Of approximately 1.5 million clones listed, under 99% are singletons. Into CD45RA+ naive and CD45RA-negative memory subsets, the CD4+ cells were split. For this clone: As yet, its antigen is unknown.

The V segment lost 0 bases and the J segment 1 base; nucleotides outside the gene matches: 6. The CDR3 runs 18 residues. Germline V gene data show CDR1 as LGHNA and CDR2 as YNFKEQ. The chain carries TRBV4-2 and TRBJ2-3; 11 bases align to TRBD2. Sequenced: naive CD4+ T cells sorted from blood. Noted subset: CD45RA+ positively selected. The origin of this receptor is a man under 40 in good health. The CDR3 sequence is CASSQEPSGRRGTDTQYF. In DNA, the CDR3 is TGTGCCAGCAGCCAAGAACCTAGCGGGAGGCGGGGCACAGATACGCAGTATTTT.